One and the same sample provided the 32 T cell receptor beta chains below, sequenced in a study of shared clonotypes between healthy human individuals. The table came from immunoSEQ multiplex PCR; TCRdb's copy has only in-frame clones and leaves some out. Among 600,000 to 750,000 clones listed, roughly 87% were seen once. Sequencing used memory CD8+ T cells from PBMCs. Regarding subset: CD45RO+ cells pooled with CCR7-negative TemRA cells. The receptors were sampled from a man between 18 and 29 years old in good health. Some clones in this sample may be carry-over from other donors' samples.

The chain is built from TRBV28 and TRBJ1-1; D not certain. Trimming stripped 6 bases from V and 1 base from J, with 6 bases between. This CDR3 comprises 12 residues. Looked up from germline, CDR1 is MDHEN and CDR2 is SYDVKM. CDR3 nucleotides: TGTGCCAGCAGACGAGGGAACACTGAAGCTTTCTTT. This codes for CASRRGNTEAFF.

This sequence joins TRBV6-5 and TRBJ2-7; possibly TRBD1 for D (5 bases). V dropped 0 bases and J dropped 6 bases, with 9 bases sitting between them. Germline CDR1 and CDR2: MNHEY and SVGAGI. The length of the CDR3 is 13 residues. CDR3 coding DNA: TGTGCCAGCAGTTACTCTAGGGGCTCCGAGCAGTACTTC. Protein sequence: CASSYSRGSEQYF.

The J gene is TRBJ2-7, the V gene TRBV27; D tentatively fits TRBD1 or TRBD2 (5 bases each). Germline V gene sequence: CDR1 MNHEY, CDR2 SMNVEV (reference sequence). This CDR3 spans 15 amino acids. V shed 2 bases and J shed 3 bases, with 14 bases lying between them. This CDR3 is CASSLRGEGIYEQYF. DNA for the CDR3: TGTGCCAGCAGTTTACGGGGTGAGGGGATCTACGAGCAGTACTTC.

The chain uses TRBV28 and TRBJ2-7; TRBD1 matches at 9 bases. Trimming at V came to 5 bases and at J to 0 bases, leaving 11 bases not matched to a gene. CDR1 is MDHEN, CDR2 SYDVKM, per germline. This CDR3 has 17 amino acids. The CDR3 bases are TGTGCCAGCAGTACCTTAACCCGGGACAGGGTCTCCTACGAGCAGTACTTC. This sequence encodes CASSTLTRDRVSYEQYF. The whole variable domain, filled in from reference TRBV28 and TRBJ2-7, reads DVKVTQSSRYLVKRTGEKVFLECVQDMDHENMFWYRQDPGLGLRLIYFSYDVKMKEKGDIPEGYSVSREKKERFSLILESASTNQTSMYLCASSTLTRDRVSYEQYFGPGTRLTVT.

This clone was recorded only once. This rearrangement joins TRBV14 to TRBJ2-7, with 8 positions matching TRBD2. There are 18 residues in the CDR3. Trimming cost V 1 base and J 2 bases; bases outside gene matches: 13. Germline V gives CDR1 SGHDN, CDR2 FVKESK. The CDR3 DNA follows: TGTGCCAGCAGCCAAGTATCAGTACTAGCGGACATCACCTACGAGCAGTACTTC. As protein: CASSQVSVLADITYEQYF.

This sequence joins TRBV7-9 and TRBJ2-5; D unclear. The V gene's germline CDR1 is SEHNR and CDR2 FQNEAQ (reference sequence). V lost 3 bases and J lost 3, with 11 bases in between. CDR3 length equals 14 residues. CDR3 in amino acids: CASSLRNWEETQYF. CDR3 DNA: TGTGCCAGCAGCTTGCGCAACTGGGAAGAGACCCAGTACTTC.

The CDR3 loop is CASSLWRGAPGYTF. CDR3 DNA: TGTGCCAGCAGTTTATGGCGGGGGGCGCCTGGCTACACCTTC. The chain couples TRBV27 to TRBJ1-2, with a weak D call TRBD1 (6 bases). Trimming cost V 1 base and J 7 bases, with 13 bases left between them. CDR1 is MNHEY, CDR2 SMNVEV, per germline (reference sequence). This CDR3 region has 14 residues.

The chain is built from TRBV7-9 and TRBJ1-4, with 7 bases identical to TRBD1. The CDR3 extends over 17 amino acids. Trimming took 1 base from V and 0 from J; bases not matched to a gene: 5. Germline CDR1 is SEHNR and CDR2 is FQNEAQ (reference sequence). For the CDR3, the DNA is TGTGCCAGCAGCTTAGGGGGACAGCCTACAACTAATGAAAAACTGTTTTTT. It specifies CASSLGGQPTTNEKLFF.

This clone has a single count. The chain's CDR3 is CASNDRGNEKLFF. The CDR3 coding sequence is TGTGCCAGTAACGACAGGGGTAATGAAAAACTGTTTTTT. V and J are TRBV19 and TRBJ1-4; the match to TRBD1 covers 8 bases. Trimming took 7 bases from V and 4 from J; bases not matched to a gene: 2. Germline CDR1 reads LNHDA; CDR2 reads SQIVND (reference sequence). The CDR3 runs to 13 residues.

V gene TRBV27 combines with J gene TRBJ2-1; TRBD1 matches at 7 bases. This CDR3 spans 15 amino acids. The trim removed 5 bases at V and 4 bases at J, leaving 8 bases unmatched. In germline, CDR1 is MNHEY, CDR2 SMNVEV (reference sequence). The CDR3 sequence: CASSLRDSSYNEQFF. The DNA of the CDR3 is TGTGCCAGCAGTCTCCGGGACAGTAGTTACAATGAGCAGTTCTTC.

V gene TRBV7-9 combines with J gene TRBJ2-2, with D perhaps TRBD1 (5 bases). V was clipped by 5 bases and J by 3 bases, with 10 bases between them. CDR3 length: 14 residues. Germline V CDR1 and CDR2: SEHNR, FQNEAQ (reference sequence). The CDR3 region has the DNA TGTGCCAGCAGCCCAACAGGATACACCGGGGAGCTGTTTTTT. Protein: CASSPTGYTGELFF.

J is TRBJ2-7 and V is TRBV10-3, with 11 nucleotides matching TRBD2. The CDR3 covers 16 residues. Losses at the gene ends were 4 bases for V and 0 bases for J; bases not matched to a gene: 5. Germline CDR1 ENHRY, CDR2 SYGVKD. Here the CDR3 reads CAISATGTSGSYEQYF. The CDR3 DNA sequence: TGTGCCATCAGTGCTACCGGGACTAGCGGCTCCTACGAGCAGTACTTC.

The chain combines TRBV7-9 with TRBJ2-3; D not resolved. CDR3 length equals 15 residues. V lost 0 bases and J 1 base, leaving 8 bases between the germline ends. Per germline, CDR1 SEHNR and CDR2 FQNEAQ (reference sequence). The CDR3 region is CASSLALLGTDTQYF. The CDR3 DNA reads TGTGCCAGCAGCTTAGCGCTACTCGGCACAGATACGCAGTATTTT.

J is TRBJ2-1 and V is TRBV5-1; 10 nucleotides match TRBD2. The CDR3 is made up of 16 amino acids. With V trimmed by 2 bases and J by 15 bases, 17 bases remained unmatched. Germline values: CDR1 SGHRS, CDR2 YFSETQ. CDR3 coding DNA: TGCGCCAGCAGCTTTGCACTAGCGGGGAGGGATTCTGGGCTGTTCTTC. It is translated as CASSFALAGRDSGLFF.

The CDR3 spells CASSLLRGYEQYF. The CDR3 nucleotides are TGTGCCAGCAGCTTGCTTAGGGGGTACGAGCAGTACTTC. The rearrangement joins TRBV5-6 to TRBJ2-7, with TRBD1 as a possible D gene (6 bases). Germline CDR1 reads SGHDT; CDR2 reads YYEEEE. CDR3 length: 13 residues. V lost 1 base to trimming and J lost 4 bases, with 9 bases between them.

This sequence joins TRBV19 and TRBJ2-7; D is uncertain. The germline gives CDR1 LNHDA, CDR2 SQIVND (reference sequence). Deletions cut 4 bases from V and 3 bases from J, with 16 bases between. CDR3 size: 15 residues. CDR3 coding DNA: TGTGCCAGTAGTACATCAGACGGACCGCTCTACGAGCAGTACTTC. It translates to CASSTSDGPLYEQYF.

As concerns this clone: Other nucleotide sequences in the sample specify the same CDR3. CDR3: CASSLGGSPYNEQFF. The DNA of the CDR3 is TGTGCCAGCAGCTTGGGGGGGAGCCCCTACAATGAGCAGTTCTTC. J is TRBJ2-1 and V is TRBV7-9, with TRBD2 identical over 7 bases. CDR1 and CDR2 from the germline V gene are SEHNR and FQNEAQ (reference sequence). The CDR3 consists of 15 residues. V was pared by 3 bases and J by 2 bases, with 4 bases of the junction left unmatched.

The chain has TRBV7-3 and TRBJ2-7; D gene uncertain. This CDR3 has 10 residues. Germline CDR1 and CDR2: SGHTA and FQGTGA. Trimming took off 10 bases at V and 3 bases at J, with 7 bases between the two ends. The CDR3 bases are TGTGCCACCCCGATCTACGAGCAGTACTTC. Translating gives CATPIYEQYF.

This sequence joins TRBV7-2 and TRBJ2-5, with 8 bases fitting TRBD1. The length of the CDR3 is 17 residues. Trimming took 1 base from V and 4 from J; bases not matched to a gene: 11. The germline V gene encodes CDR1 SGHTA and CDR2 FQGNSA. The CDR3, as DNA: TGTGCCAGCAGCTTAGGGGGATGGTACGGACAGGGAGAGACCCAGTACTTC. Translated, it gives CASSLGGWYGQGETQYF.

The genes are TRBV9 and TRBJ2-5; either TRBD1 or TRBD2 may supply D (5 bases each). The CDR3 consists of 15 residues. Trimming took off 4 bases at V and 1 base at J, with 14 bases between the two ends. Germline assignment: CDR1 SGDLS and CDR2 YYNGEE. CDR3 sequence reads: CASSPPLGAQETQYF. The CDR3 coding sequence is TGTGCCAGCAGCCCTCCCCTCGGGGCCCAAGAGACCCAGTACTTC.

This chain links TRBV20-1 with TRBJ2-7; no clear D gene. The CDR3 consists of 10 residues. Germline V gene sequence: CDR1 DFQATT, CDR2 SNEGSKA (reference sequence). Trimming took 2 bases from V and 7 from J, leaving 6 bases between them. The CDR3 DNA reads as TGCAGTGCTAGACGTGGAGAGCAGTACTTC. This encodes CSARRGEQYF.

This clone was seen only a few times. The CDR3 DNA sequence: TGTGCCAGCAGTGAATCGGGACGGAGCACTGAAGCTTTCTTT. It codes for CASSESGRSTEAFF. The chain combines TRBV25-1 with TRBJ1-1; D perhaps matches TRBD1 (5 bases). The ends were cut back, 1 base at V and 4 bases at J, with 10 bases in the middle. Germline CDR1 and CDR2: MGHDK and SYGVNS. The CDR3 runs 14 residues.

The chain carries TRBV4-1 and TRBJ1-2; D may be TRBD1 (5 bases). There are 14 residues in the CDR3. Germline-derived CDR1 and CDR2 are MGHRA and YSYEKL. V was shortened by 2 bases and J by 4 bases, with 11 bases between the two germline ends. The DNA for the CDR3 is TGCGCCAGCAGCCAAACACAGGCAGTCTATGGCTACACCTTC. It specifies CASSQTQAVYGYTF.

The genes are TRBV9 and TRBJ1-2; a possible D gene is TRBD1 (5 bases). From germline, CDR1 is SGDLS and CDR2 YYNGEE. There are 21 residues in the CDR3. V was shortened by 3 bases and J by 0 bases, with 30 bases between the two germline ends. The CDR3 nucleotides are TGTGCCAGCAGCGAGGGGCCCCCGCCAAGGGACCAACTTCAATCTAACTATGGCTACACCTTC. Residues: CASSEGPPPRDQLQSNYGYTF.

This chain joins TRBV6-1 and TRBJ2-7; no clear D gene. V shed 1 base and J shed 0 bases, with 7 bases lying between them. Germline values: CDR1 MNHNS, CDR2 SASEGT. The CDR3 runs to 14 residues. The CDR3 loop reads CASSEDMSSYEQYF. CDR3 in DNA: TGTGCCAGCAGTGAAGACATGAGCTCCTACGAGCAGTACTTC.

This rearrangement joins TRBV7-9 to TRBJ2-7, with a weak D call TRBD2 (5 bases). Germline loops: CDR1 SEHNR, CDR2 FQNEAQ (reference sequence). V lost 3 bases, J lost 2 bases, and 11 bases lay in between. The CDR3 spans 14 residues. The CDR3 sequence: CASSFGLGAYEQYF. CDR3 coding DNA: TGTGCCAGCAGCTTCGGGCTCGGGGCCTACGAGCAGTACTTC.

This chain links TRBV5-1 with TRBJ1-3; the match to TRBD1 covers 7 bases. V lost 4 bases, J lost 8 bases, and 15 bases stayed unmatched. CDR3 length equals 16 residues. Per the germline V gene, CDR1 is SGHRS and CDR2 is YFSETQ. Here the CDR3 reads CASSDTRLGQRDTIYF. The CDR3, as DNA: TGCGCCAGCAGCGACACCCGACTGGGACAGAGAGACACCATATATTTT.

The rearrangement links TRBV19 to TRBJ1-1; 7 nucleotides match TRBD1. Germline V gene sequence: CDR1 LNHDA, CDR2 SQIVND (reference sequence). With 8 bases clipped from V and 0 bases from J, the junction kept 6 bases outside the gene matches. The CDR3 spans 14 residues. The CDR3 nucleotides are TGTGCCAGTGTTCGACAGGGAATGAACACTGAAGCTTTCTTT. Translation gives CASVRQGMNTEAFF. Full variable domain (outside the CDR3, taken from reference TRBV19 and TRBJ1-1): DGGITQSPKYLFRKEGQNVTLSCEQNLNHDAMYWYRQDPGQGLRLIYYSQIVNDFQKGDIAEGYSVSREKKESFPLTVTSAQKNPTAFYLCASVRQGMNTEAFFGQGTRLTVV.

V and J are TRBV19 and TRBJ1-4, with TRBD1 as a possible D gene (5 bases). The CDR3 spans 14 residues. The V gene lost 7 bases and the J gene lost 5 bases, with 14 bases spanning the gap. Per germline, CDR1 LNHDA and CDR2 SQIVND (reference sequence). The CDR3 reads CASTRGRLNEKLFF. CDR3 nucleotides: TGTGCCAGTACTCGGGGACGGCTGAATGAAAAACTGTTTTTT.

The V call is TRBV29-1, the J call TRBJ2-7; weak D call: TRBD1 (5 bases). CDR3 length: 11 residues. V lost 7 bases, J lost 4 bases, and 11 bases lay in between. CDR1 is SQVTM and CDR2 is ANQGSEA in the germline V gene. This chain's CDR3 is CSALQAYEQYF. In DNA form, the CDR3 reads TGCAGCGCGCTACAGGCGTACGAGCAGTACTTC.

This chain links TRBV25-1 with TRBJ2-7; 9 bases are shared with TRBD2. Germline CDR1 reads MGHDK; CDR2 reads SYGVNS. V gave up 6 bases and J gave up 3 bases; unmatched junction bases: 6. The CDR3 length is 14 residues. CDR3 loop: CASRGGGEVYEQYF. Here the CDR3 DNA reads TGTGCCAGCAGAGGCGGGGGGGAGGTCTACGAGCAGTACTTC.

V gene TRBV9 combines with J gene TRBJ1-3, with D possibly TRBD1 on 5 matching bases. There are 14 residues in the CDR3. Germline values: CDR1 SGDLS, CDR2 YYNGEE. Trimming removed 0 bases from V and 4 bases from J, with 8 bases in between. CDR3 DNA: TGTGCCAGCAGCGTAGGGGGACCCGGAAACACCATATATTTT. Protein: CASSVGGPGNTIYF. The full variable domain, with the rest looked up from reference TRBV9 and TRBJ1-3, is DSGVTQTPKHLITATGQRVTLRCSPRSGDLSVYWYQQSLDQGLQFLIQYYNGEERAKGNILERFSAQQFPDLHSELNLSSLELGDSALYFCASSVGGPGNTIYFGEGSWLTVV.